A selection of T cell receptor beta chains follows, all from one sample in a study of cytotoxic CD8 clonotypes in ibrutinib-treated CLL. Measured with immunoSEQ multiplex PCR; TCRdb has only the in-frame clones, and not every one. The data show about 330,000 clones, 67% seen once. Material: PBMCs, obtained after 36 months of ibrutinib treatment. The receptors originated from a human donor with chronic lymphocytic leukemia. Both conserved end residues are part of each CDR3. The order of the fields is CDR3 DNA, CDR3 protein, V gene, clone size, D gene, J gene. D genes are given only for firm matches. Some rows mark clone size as missing; the rest say once, few, many or name a class of expanded clone.

DNA: TGTGCCAGCAGCCAGGGACAGTTCATGAACACTGAAGCTTTCTTT
CDR3: CASSQGQFMNTEAFF
V: TRBV5-4
size: -
D: TRBD1
J: TRBJ1-1

DNA: TGCGCCAGCAGCTCCGGGGCGGAGTACGAGCAGTACTTC
CDR3: CASSSGAEYEQYF
V: TRBV5-1
size: -
D: -
J: TRBJ2-7

DNA: TGCAGCGTTGAGGGTCAGGGGGTATCTAACTATGGCTACACCTTC
CDR3: CSVEGQGVSNYGYTF
V: TRBV29-1
size: -
D: TRBD1
J: TRBJ1-2

DNA: TGTGCCAGCAGGCTAGCCTCGGGCCAAGAGACCCAGTACTTC
CDR3: CASRLASGQETQYF
V: TRBV7-9
size: -
D: -
J: TRBJ2-5

DNA: TGTGCCAGCAGTTACGGGACAGGGGTCTCCTACGAGCAGTACTTC
CDR3: CASSYGTGVSYEQYF
V: TRBV6-5
size: few
D: TRBD1
J: TRBJ2-7

DNA: TGTGCCAGCAGCCTCCGGGACACGTATCAGCCCCAGCATTTT
CDR3: CASSLRDTYQPQHF
V: TRBV6-5
size: -
D: -
J: TRBJ1-5

DNA: TGCGCCAGCAGCTTGGGTGGGCAGAGCAATCAGCCCCAGCATTTT
CDR3: CASSLGGQSNQPQHF
V: TRBV5-1
size: few
D: -
J: TRBJ1-5

DNA: TGCGCCAGCAGCTTGGCCGGTGGGGGTTCCTACAATGAGCAGTTCTTC
CDR3: CASSLAGGGSYNEQFF
V: TRBV5-1
size: -
D: -
J: TRBJ2-1

DNA: TGCGCCAGCAGCAGAGCGTCAGATACGCAGTATTTT
CDR3: CASSRASDTQYF
V: TRBV5-1
size: -
D: -
J: TRBJ2-3

DNA: TGTGCCAGCAGCTTCCCGAACAGGCTCTCCTACGAGCAGTACTTC
CDR3: CASSFPNRLSYEQYF
V: TRBV5-6
size: -
D: -
J: TRBJ2-7

DNA: TGCGCCAGCAGCCAAGACGTTCGGGTTTACAATGAGCAGTTCTTC
CDR3: CASSQDVRVYNEQFF
V: TRBV4-3
size: -
D: -
J: TRBJ2-1

DNA: TGTGCCAGCAGTCCACGGGGGACAGATACGCAGTATTTT
CDR3: CASSPRGTDTQYF
V: TRBV2
size: -
D: -
J: TRBJ2-3

DNA: TGCAGCGTTGAATTGGGCTGGCGGGTACACCCACCGCCTTACGAGCAGTACTTC
CDR3: CSVELGWRVHPPPYEQYF
V: TRBV29-1
size: once
D: -
J: TRBJ2-7

DNA: TGTGCCAGATCCACAGGGGCTCTATCCTATGGCTACACCTTC
CDR3: CARSTGALSYGYTF
V: TRBV19
size: -
D: TRBD1
J: TRBJ1-2

DNA: TGCAGCGTGCGGGATAGCAATCAGCCCCAGCATTTT
CDR3: CSVRDSNQPQHF
V: TRBV29-1
size: -
D: -
J: TRBJ1-5

DNA: TGTGCCAGCAGCTCGACTAGCGGGGGAGAGACCCAGTACTTC
CDR3: CASSSTSGGETQYF
V: TRBV7-6
size: -
D: TRBD2
J: TRBJ2-5

DNA: TGTGCCAGCAGGTACCAAAGCGGGACTCTTTTCGAGCAGTACTTC
CDR3: CASRYQSGTLFEQYF
V: TRBV7-2
size: -
D: TRBD2
J: TRBJ2-7

DNA: TGTGCCAGCAGCTTAGTAACTAGATCCTACGAGCAGTACTTC
CDR3: CASSLVTRSYEQYF
V: TRBV13
size: -
D: -
J: TRBJ2-7

DNA: TGTGCCAGCAGTTACTCGACGGGCACAGATACGCAGTATTTT
CDR3: CASSYSTGTDTQYF
V: TRBV6-5
size: -
D: -
J: TRBJ2-3

DNA: TGTGCCAGCAGTTTCTGGCGAGAGATGGGGGAGCAGTTCTTC
CDR3: CASSFWREMGEQFF
V: TRBV27
size: -
D: -
J: TRBJ2-1

DNA: TGTGCCAGCAGTCCATGGACTAGCGGGAATCTAGATACGCAGTATTTT
CDR3: CASSPWTSGNLDTQYF
V: TRBV27
size: -
D: TRBD2
J: TRBJ2-3

DNA: TGTGCCAGCAGCTCCTACGAGCAGTACTTC
CDR3: CASSSYEQYF
V: TRBV2
size: -
D: -
J: TRBJ2-7

DNA: TGTGCCAGCAGCTTTCGGGGGCAGGCGGATGAGCAGTTCTTC
CDR3: CASSFRGQADEQFF
V: TRBV7-9
size: -
D: -
J: TRBJ2-1

DNA: TGCGCCAGCAGCTTGGCGAGACTAGCGGCCAATGAGCAGTTCTTC
CDR3: CASSLARLAANEQFF
V: TRBV5-1
size: -
D: TRBD2
J: TRBJ2-1

DNA: TGTGCCAGCAGGCGTAAGCCCCTCTACGAGCAGTACTTC
CDR3: CASRRKPLYEQYF
V: TRBV13
size: -
D: -
J: TRBJ2-7

DNA: TGTGCCAGCAGCCCCCGTCGGGAGCTAGCGGTTACCTACAATGAGCAGTTCTTC
CDR3: CASSPRRELAVTYNEQFF
V: TRBV7-9
size: -
D: TRBD2
J: TRBJ2-1

DNA: TGTGCCATCAGTGAGTCCCGGGACATCCAGTACTTC
CDR3: CAISESRDIQYF
V: TRBV10-3
size: -
D: -
J: TRBJ2-7

DNA: TGTGCCAGCAGTGTGGGGTTATCTAATGAAAAACTGTTTTTT
CDR3: CASSVGLSNEKLFF
V: TRBV2
size: -
D: -
J: TRBJ1-4

DNA: TGTGCCACCAGCAGAGATCACAGGGGAGAGACCCAGTACTTC
CDR3: CATSRDHRGETQYF
V: TRBV15
size: -
D: TRBD1
J: TRBJ2-5

DNA: TGTGCCAGCAGCTTATATTTTAGCGGGAGTGAGCAGTTCTTC
CDR3: CASSLYFSGSEQFF
V: TRBV11-2
size: -
D: TRBD2
J: TRBJ2-1

DNA: TGCAGCGTTGCGGGTGGCTACACCTTC
CDR3: CSVAGGYTF
V: TRBV29-1
size: once
D: -
J: TRBJ1-2

DNA: TGTGCCAGCTCACTTCAGGGGGCTAACGGCTACACCTTC
CDR3: CASSLQGANGYTF
V: TRBV18
size: -
D: TRBD1
J: TRBJ1-2